This T cell receptor beta chain appears in the sequencing data of a study of T cell responses to AZD1222 COVID-19 vaccine. Study-level results: Baseline serostatus was positive in only a handful of AZD1222 recipients.

The CDR3 has 17 amino acids. Trimming took 4 bases from V and 10 from J, leaving 25 bases between them. Germline V CDR1 and CDR2: MRHNA, SNTAGT. Using immunoSEQ multiplex PCR, the repertoire was profiled, and TCRdb retains in-frame clones only, with some absent. This table holds over 85,000 clones, roughly 87% found once. For this clone: The antigen remains undetermined.

The receptor's source is an adult in good health. The sample here was peripheral blood, taken on day 0 of AZD1222 vaccination. This chain connects TRBV6-4 to TRBJ1-4, with TRBD1 as a possible D gene (5 bases). CDR3 protein: CASSAYGGWARGGKLFF. The CDR3 nucleotides read TGTGCCAGCAGTGCTTACGGGGGGTGGGCCCGGGGTGGAAAACTGTTTTTT.